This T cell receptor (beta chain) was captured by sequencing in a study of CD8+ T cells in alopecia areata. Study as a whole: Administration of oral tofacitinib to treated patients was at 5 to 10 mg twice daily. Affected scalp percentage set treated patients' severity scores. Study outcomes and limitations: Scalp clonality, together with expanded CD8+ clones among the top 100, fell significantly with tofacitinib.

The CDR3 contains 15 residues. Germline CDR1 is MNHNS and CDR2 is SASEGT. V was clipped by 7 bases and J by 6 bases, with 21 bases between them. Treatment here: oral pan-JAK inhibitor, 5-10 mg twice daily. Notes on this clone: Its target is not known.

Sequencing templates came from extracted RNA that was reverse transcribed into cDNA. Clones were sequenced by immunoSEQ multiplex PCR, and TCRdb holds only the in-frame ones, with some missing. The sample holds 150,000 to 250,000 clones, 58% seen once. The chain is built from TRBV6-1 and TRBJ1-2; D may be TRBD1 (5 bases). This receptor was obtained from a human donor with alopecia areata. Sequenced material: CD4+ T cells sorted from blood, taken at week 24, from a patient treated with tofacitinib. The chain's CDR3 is CASNRRETEVNGYTF. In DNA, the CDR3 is TGTGCCAGCAATCGAAGGGAGACAGAGGTGAATGGCTACACCTTC.